The 30 T cell receptor beta chains below come from one sample, sequenced in a study of blood T cell repertoires in COVID-19. Sequencing used immunoSEQ multiplex PCR; TCRdb keeps in-frame clones, though not all of them. The sample lists around 160,000 clones; roughly 93% were seen once. Sequences were obtained from peripheral blood. These receptors all stem from a man younger than 30 with acute or convalescent COVID-19.

V and J are TRBV18 and TRBJ1-2; TRBD1 aligns across 8 bases. The CDR3 extends over 15 amino acids. CDR1 is KGHSH and CDR2 is LQKENI in the germline V gene. V shed 1 base, J shed 0 bases, and the junction held 1 base outside the gene matches. The CDR3, as DNA: TGTGCCAGCTCACCACGGGACAGGCCTAACTATGGCTACACCTTC. Residues: CASSPRDRPNYGYTF.

The J gene is TRBJ2-7, the V gene TRBV19, with 10 positions matching TRBD2. The CDR3 totals 16 residues. Germline lookup yields CDR1 LNHDA and CDR2 SQIVND (reference sequence). After removal of 3 bases from V and 1 base from J, the junction contained 6 bases not matched to a gene. The CDR3 protein is CASSIVLAGGSYEQYF. CDR3 bases: TGTGCCAGTAGTATCGTATTAGCGGGAGGTTCCTACGAGCAGTACTTC.

The rearrangement links TRBV11-2 to TRBJ2-5; 7 bases map to TRBD1. V was pared by 5 bases and J by 0 bases, with 6 bases of the junction left unmatched. CDR1 and CDR2 (germline): SGHAT, FQNNGV. CDR3 length equals 15 residues. The CDR3 region is CASSLLGTDQETQYF. The CDR3 region has the DNA TGTGCCAGCAGCCTCCTCGGGACAGACCAAGAGACCCAGTACTTC.

The chain has TRBV24-1 and TRBJ1-1, with TRBD1 identical over 8 bases. The length of the CDR3 is 14 residues. Germline V gene sequence: CDR1 KGHDR, CDR2 SFDVKD. V lost 7 bases to trimming and J lost 2 bases; unmatched junction nucleotides: 5. This CDR3 reads CATSRTGTNTEAFF. CDR3 DNA: TGTGCCACCAGCAGGACAGGGACAAACACTGAAGCTTTCTTT.

The chain recombines TRBV27 with TRBJ1-6, with a possible D match to TRBD1 (6 bases). CDR1 and CDR2 (germline): MNHEY, SMNVEV (reference sequence). The V and J ends lost 6 bases and 0 bases respectively, with 12 bases between them. CDR3 length: 16 amino acids. In DNA, the CDR3 is TGTGCCAGCAGCCTGGACAGCAGCTCCTATAATTCACCCCTCCACTTT. Its translation is CASSLDSSSYNSPLHF.

The chain links TRBV11-3 to TRBJ2-5; TRBD1 matches 9 bases. Germline V gene data show CDR1 as SGHNT and CDR2 as YENEEA. J was trimmed by 4 bases and V by 4 bases; bases with no gene match: 16. The CDR3 is 18 residues long. The CDR3 is CASSSRLETGTGTETQYF. In DNA, the CDR3 is TGTGCCAGCAGCTCACGCTTGGAGACCGGGACAGGGACAGAGACCCAGTACTTC.

The chain links TRBV10-3 to TRBJ1-1, with D maybe TRBD1 (5 bases). The CDR3 is 16 amino acids. Germline V lookup: CDR1 ENHRY, CDR2 SYGVKD. Trimming pared 3 bases from V and 1 base from J, leaving 15 bases between. The CDR3 is CAISDHGGRGNTEAFF. DNA of the CDR3: TGTGCCATCAGTGACCACGGCGGTAGGGGGAACACTGAAGCTTTCTTT.

The chain joins TRBV12-3 or TRBV12-4 to TRBJ1-1; 7 bases match TRBD1. Unmatched junction bases numbered 4, after V lost 9 bases and J lost 0 bases. This CDR3 comprises 13 residues. The CDR3 DNA reads as TGTGCCAGTGACACAGGGGTGAACACTGAAGCTTTCTTT. Amino acids: CASDTGVNTEAFF.

This chain links TRBV6-5 with TRBJ2-2, with a weak D call TRBD1 (6 bases). The CDR3 is 12 amino acids. In germline, CDR1 is MNHEY, CDR2 SVGAGI. Trimming removed 6 bases from V and 5 bases from J, with 7 bases in between. CDR3 sequence (DNA): TGTGCCAGCAGCCAGGGGACCGGGGAGCTGTTTTTT. Amino acid sequence: CASSQGTGELFF.

The gene calls are TRBV5-4 and TRBJ2-6; no clear D. The V and J ends lost 4 bases and 3 bases respectively, with 8 bases between them. The CDR3 is 14 residues long. Germline assignment: CDR1 SGHNT and CDR2 YYREEE (reference sequence). The CDR3 loop is CASSPQVGANVLTF. The CDR3 nucleotides read TGTGCCAGCAGCCCTCAGGTTGGGGCCAACGTCCTGACTTTC.

The chain joins TRBV7-9 to TRBJ2-2, with D possibly TRBD2 on 6 matching bases. The CDR3 is 15 amino acids. CDR1 and CDR2 (germline): SEHNR, FQNEAQ (reference sequence). Trimming shortened V by 3 bases and J by 2 bases, and 10 bases separated the two germline ends. The CDR3 DNA reads TGTGCCAGCAGCTTCCGACTAGAAAACACCGGGGAGCTGTTTTTT. Amino acid sequence: CASSFRLENTGELFF. Full variable domain (remainder filled in from reference TRBV7-9 and TRBJ2-2): DTGVSQNPRHKITKRGQNVTFRCDPISEHNRLYWYRQTLGQGPEFLTYFQNEAQLEKSRLLSDRFSAERPKGSFSTLEIQRTEQGDSAMYLCASSFRLENTGELFFGEGSRLTVL.

This chain connects TRBV5-1 to TRBJ1-2, with D perhaps TRBD1 (6 bases). This CDR3 contains 12 residues. Germline V gene data show CDR1 as SGHRS and CDR2 as YFSETQ. The germline V and J ends were trimmed by 5 bases and 7 bases, with 12 bases remaining between them. The CDR3 is CASRPQGSGYTF. The DNA of the CDR3 is TGCGCCAGCAGACCCCAGGGGAGTGGCTACACCTTC. The full variable domain, with the rest looked up from reference TRBV5-1 and TRBJ1-2, is KAGVTQTPRYLIKTRGQQVTLSCSPISGHRSVSWYQQTPGQGLQFLFEYFSETQRNKGNFPGRFSGRQFSNSRSEMNVSTLELGDSALYLCASRPQGSGYTFGSGTRLTVV.

This chain connects TRBV1 to TRBJ2-6; the D segment call TRBD2 is taken from the table without a DNA check. TRBV1 is listed as a pseudogene. There are 16 residues in the CDR3. As DNA, the CDR3 is TGCACCAGCAGTCGGTTCCTGGAGTCTGGGGCCAACGTCCTGACTTTC. It codes for CTSSRFLESGANVLTF.

V and J are TRBV27 and TRBJ1-2; perhaps TRBD1 as D (5 bases). CDR1 and CDR2 from the germline V gene are MNHEY and SMNVEV (reference sequence). Trimming stripped 6 bases from V and 2 bases from J, with 16 bases between. There are 15 residues in the CDR3. The CDR3 sequence is CASRETVPPNYGYTF. The CDR3 DNA reads TGTGCCAGCAGGGAGACAGTTCCACCGAACTATGGCTACACCTTC.

For this clone: In the same sample, other DNA sequences code for this CDR3. The rearrangement joins TRBV18 to TRBJ2-4, with D possibly being TRBD2 (6 bases). Germline V lookup: CDR1 KGHSH, CDR2 LQKENI. This CDR3 region has 13 residues. Trimming pared 3 bases from V and 7 bases from J, leaving 10 bases between. The CDR3 nucleotides are TGTGCCAGCTCACCGGGAGGCGGGAACATTCAGTACTTC. Protein product: CASSPGGGNIQYF. Full variable domain (outside the CDR3, taken from reference TRBV18 and TRBJ2-4): NAGVMQNPRHLVRRRGQEARLRCSPMKGHSHVYWYRQLPEEGLKFMVYLQKENIIDESGMPKERFSAEFPKEGPSILRIQQVVRGDSAAYFCASSPGGGNIQYFGAGTRLSVL.

This clone appeared a single time. CDR3 sequence (DNA): TGTGCCAGCAGCGCCCTGGTGGGGCCTAACACCGGGGAGCTGTTTTTT. It codes for CASSALVGPNTGELFF. The chain has TRBV7-9 and TRBJ2-2, with a tentative D call TRBD1 (5 bases). The length of the CDR3 is 16 residues. Germline loops: CDR1 SEHNR, CDR2 FQNEAQ (reference sequence). V was pared by 5 bases and J by 2 bases, with 15 bases between. Based on the CDR3 plus reference TRBV7-9 and TRBJ2-2, the full variable domain is DTGVSQNPRHKITKRGQNVTFRCDPISEHNRLYWYRQTLGQGPEFLTYFQNEAQLEKSRLLSDRFSAERPKGSFSTLEIQRTEQGDSAMYLCASSALVGPNTGELFFGEGSRLTVL.

The chain links TRBV10-1 to TRBJ2-3, with TRBD2 matching over 10 bases. Germline CDR1 and CDR2: WNHNN and SYGVQD (reference sequence). After removal of 4 bases from V and 5 bases from J, the junction contained 0 bases not matched to a gene. The CDR3 is 13 amino acids. This CDR3 is CASSGTSGDTQYF. In DNA form, the CDR3 reads TGCGCCAGCAGTGGGACTAGCGGAGATACGCAGTATTTT.

This sequence joins TRBV12-3 or TRBV12-4 and TRBJ1-6; no definite D call. The CDR3 sequence is 13 residues long. V shed 6 bases and J shed 10 bases, with 13 bases lying between them. The CDR3 protein is CASRDSGGSPLHF. The DNA of the CDR3 is TGTGCCAGCAGGGACTCCGGCGGGTCACCCCTCCACTTT.

This chain uses TRBV6-5 with TRBJ1-2, with 10 bases identical to TRBD1. The CDR3 is made up of 15 amino acids. The V gene end was trimmed by 5 bases and the J gene end by 8 bases; junction bases not matched to a gene: 11. Germline V gene lookup returns CDR1 MNHEY and CDR2 SVGAGI. CDR3: CASSKRTGGLRGYTF. Here the CDR3 DNA reads TGTGCCAGCAGTAAAAGGACAGGGGGGTTGCGGGGCTACACCTTC.

The J gene is TRBJ2-5, the V gene TRBV6-4, with TRBD2 as a possible D gene (7 bases). The CDR3 has 16 residues. V lost 2 bases and J lost 5, with 18 bases in between. The germline gives CDR1 MRHNA, CDR2 SNTAGT. The chain's CDR3 is CASSDGEGVSGETQYF. In DNA, the CDR3 is TGTGCCAGCAGTGACGGGGAGGGGGTCTCGGGGGAGACCCAGTACTTC.

The gene calls are TRBV11-2 and TRBJ2-1; D ambiguous. This CDR3 contains 19 residues. V was cut by 6 bases and J by 1 base, with 25 bases left in between. Germline V lookup: CDR1 SGHAT, CDR2 FQNNGV. CDR3 in amino acids: CASRPISRYNGSSYNEQFF. The CDR3 DNA sequence: TGTGCCAGCAGACCCATTTCTAGATATAACGGAAGTTCCTACAATGAGCAGTTCTTC. The whole variable domain, remainder taken from reference TRBV11-2 and TRBJ2-1, is EAGVAQSPRYKIIEKRQSVAFWCNPISGHATLYWYQQILGQGPKLLIQFQNNGVVDDSQLPKDRFSAERLKGVDSTLKIQPAKLEDSAVYLCASRPISRYNGSSYNEQFFGPGTRLTVL.

The chain couples TRBV12-5 to TRBJ2-2; TRBD2 aligns across 13 bases. This CDR3 region has 16 residues. CDR1 and CDR2 from the germline V gene are LGHNT and FRNRAP. V shed 3 bases, J shed 6 bases, and the junction held 4 bases outside the gene matches. The CDR3 sequence is CASGLMTSGRSGELFF. CDR3 nucleotides: TGTGCTAGTGGTTTAATGACTAGCGGGAGGTCCGGGGAGCTGTTTTTT. The whole variable domain, filled in from reference TRBV12-5 and TRBJ2-2, reads DARVTQTPRHKVTEMGQEVTMRCQPILGHNTVFWYRQTMMQGLELLAYFRNRAPLDDSGMPKDRFSAEMPDATLATLKIQPSEPRDSAVYFCASGLMTSGRSGELFFGEGSRLTVL.

The rearrangement joins TRBV4-2 to TRBJ1-3, with a possible D match to TRBD1 (5 bases). Germline CDR1 LGHNA, CDR2 YNFKEQ. V was pared by 0 bases and J by 4 bases, with 13 bases between. CDR3 length: 16 amino acids. This CDR3 is CASSQDRTPTGNTIYF. The CDR3 bases are TGTGCCAGCAGCCAAGACCGGACACCGACCGGAAACACCATATATTTT.

V is TRBV19 and J is TRBJ1-5; the D gene is possibly TRBD1 (5 bases). Germline V CDR1 and CDR2: LNHDA, SQIVND (reference sequence). The CDR3 has 15 residues. Trimming took 2 bases from V and 3 from J, leaving 11 bases between them. The CDR3 DNA is TGTGCCAGTAGTATATCCCCAGGGTCCAATCAGCCCCAGCATTTT. This translates into CASSISPGSNQPQHF.

The rearrangement links TRBV19 to TRBJ2-1; D might be TRBD2 (7 bases). The germline V gene has CDR1 LNHDA and CDR2 SQIVND (reference sequence). The CDR3 length is 15 residues. V gave up 7 bases and J gave up 0 bases, with 13 bases separating them. Written as DNA, the CDR3 is TGTGCCAGTACCAAGGGGGGGAGCTCCTACAATGAGCAGTTCTTC. Translating it yields CASTKGGSSYNEQFF.

The chain uses TRBV6-5 and TRBJ1-3; 7 positions agree with TRBD1. The CDR3 covers 15 residues. The junction had 3 bases not matched to a gene; V was cut back by 4 bases and J by 0 bases. Germline lookup yields CDR1 MNHEY and CDR2 SVGAGI. CDR3 in amino acids: CASSSWTGSGNTIYF. CDR3 nucleotides: TGTGCCAGCAGTTCCTGGACAGGCTCTGGAAACACCATATATTTT.

The chain uses TRBV7-9 and TRBJ1-5, with D possibly being TRBD1 (6 bases). The V and J ends lost 1 base and 5 bases respectively, with 12 bases between them. There are 15 residues in the CDR3. Germline V gene data show CDR1 as SEHNR and CDR2 as FQNEAQ (reference sequence). The CDR3 coding sequence is TGTGCCAGCAGCTTAGACAGGGATCGGGATCAGCCCCAGCATTTT. It yields the protein CASSLDRDRDQPQHF. Drawing the rest from reference TRBV7-9 and TRBJ1-5, the complete variable domain is DTGVSQNPRHKITKRGQNVTFRCDPISEHNRLYWYRQTLGQGPEFLTYFQNEAQLEKSRLLSDRFSAERPKGSFSTLEIQRTEQGDSAMYLCASSLDRDRDQPQHFGDGTRLSIL.

The chain joins TRBV3-1 (or the pseudogene TRBV3-2) to TRBJ2-7, with D hard to call. The CDR3 has 15 residues. In germline, CDR1 is LGHDT, CDR2 YNNKEL (reference sequence). Trimming took off 1 base at V and 3 bases at J, with 13 bases between the two ends. The CDR3 is CASSQAFSSLYEQYF. CDR3 nucleotides: TGTGCCAGCAGCCAAGCTTTCTCGTCCCTCTACGAGCAGTACTTC.

J is TRBJ2-1 and V is TRBV11-2, with 12 bases that match TRBD2. Germline assignment: CDR1 SGHAT and CDR2 FQNNGV. V lost 1 base to trimming and J lost 9 bases; unmatched junction nucleotides: 10. CDR3 length: 17 residues. In DNA form, the CDR3 reads TGTGCCAGCAGCTTAGGTGATCGACTAGCGGGAGAGGTTGAGCAGTTCTTC. It translates to CASSLGDRLAGEVEQFF. Looking up the rest from reference TRBV11-2 and TRBJ2-1 gives the full variable domain: EAGVAQSPRYKIIEKRQSVAFWCNPISGHATLYWYQQILGQGPKLLIQFQNNGVVDDSQLPKDRFSAERLKGVDSTLKIQPAKLEDSAVYLCASSLGDRLAGEVEQFFGPGTRLTVL.

The chain carries TRBV3-1 (or the pseudogene TRBV3-2) and TRBJ2-2; a possible D gene is TRBD2 (6 bases). This CDR3 region has 14 residues. Trimming took 4 bases from V and 4 from J, leaving 10 bases between them. Germline CDR1 and CDR2: LGHDT and YNNKEL (reference sequence). DNA for the CDR3: TGTGCCAGCAGCCCCGGGAGATCCACCGGGGAGCTGTTTTTT. This codes for CASSPGRSTGELFF.